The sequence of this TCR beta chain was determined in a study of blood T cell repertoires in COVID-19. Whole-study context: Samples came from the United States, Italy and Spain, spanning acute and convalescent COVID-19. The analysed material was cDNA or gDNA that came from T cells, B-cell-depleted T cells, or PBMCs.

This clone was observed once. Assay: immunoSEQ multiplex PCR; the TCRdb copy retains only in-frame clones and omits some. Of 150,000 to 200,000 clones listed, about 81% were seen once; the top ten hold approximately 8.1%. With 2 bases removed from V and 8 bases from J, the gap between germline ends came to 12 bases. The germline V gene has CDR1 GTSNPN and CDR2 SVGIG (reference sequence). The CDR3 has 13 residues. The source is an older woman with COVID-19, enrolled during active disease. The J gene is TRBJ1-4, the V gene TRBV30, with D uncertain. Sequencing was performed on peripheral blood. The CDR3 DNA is TGTGCCTGGAGTAGACACGCTCGGGAAAAACTGTTTTTT. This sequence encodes CAWSRHAREKLFF.